This T cell receptor (beta chain) came from a study of beta chain features in type 1 diabetes. Study details: Over all samples combined, over 85,000,000 sorted cells were examined.

Investigators reverse transcribed all isolated RNA, so they sequenced expressed TCRB transcripts. Method: immunoSEQ multiplex PCR; TCRdb's copy keeps in-frame clones and lacks some. In the table there are about 150,000 clones, about 13% of which are singletons. The CDR3 contains 15 residues. Trimming removed 3 bases at V and 0 bases at J, with 11 bases between. CDR1 SGHRS and CDR2 YFSETQ come from the germline V gene. This clone was detected a few times. Its specificity is unknown. A single heparinised blood sample, averaging around 120 mL, was obtained per donor. Notes on the study in general: Type 1 diabetes patients had TCRB CDR3s that were shorter (moderately but significantly so) in all four CD4+ subsets.

The chain is built from TRBV5-1 and TRBJ2-3; no firm D call. The specimen sequenced was central memory CD4+ T cells from blood. The clonotype comes from a man between 18 and 29 years old with type 1 diabetes. The CDR3, as DNA: TGCGCCAGCAGCTCCGGAGCCCCTAGCACAGATACGCAGTATTTT. Encoded protein: CASSSGAPSTDTQYF.